The 11 T cell receptor beta chains presented below share a single source sample, sequenced in a study of cytomegalovirus exposure and HLA in healthy donors. PCR used 60 Vbeta primers and 13 Jbeta primers. Sequenced by immunoSEQ multiplex PCR; TCRdb stores in-frame clones only, minus some. The table has over 150,000 clones, roughly 80% seen once; the top ten hold 3.7%. The sequencing input was PBMCs. These receptor sequences come from a young man in good health and CMV-seropositive.

This chain connects TRBV7-9 to TRBJ1-4, with 9 bases aligning to TRBD1. Germline CDR1 SEHNR, CDR2 FQNEAQ (reference sequence). V shed 5 bases and J 0 bases; nucleotides not matched to a gene: 4. CDR3 size: 16 residues. The DNA of the CDR3 is TGTGCCAGCAGCACGGGGACAGGGACAACTAATGAAAAACTGTTTTTT. Amino acids: CASSTGTGTTNEKLFF.

V and J are TRBV28 and TRBJ2-7, with TRBD2 matching over 11 bases. After removal of 5 bases from V and 5 bases from J, the junction contained 11 bases not matched to a gene. The V gene's germline CDR1 is MDHEN and CDR2 SYDVKM. The CDR3 totals 16 residues. The CDR3 loop is CASSAEVAGGLDEQYF. CDR3 DNA sequence: TGTGCCAGCAGTGCCGAGGTAGCGGGGGGGCTCGACGAGCAGTACTTC.

This clone came up once. The V gene is TRBV7-2, the J gene TRBJ2-3; D remains unclear. This CDR3 is 13 amino acids long. Trimming removed 2 bases from V and 4 bases from J, with 7 bases in between. Germline-derived CDR1 and CDR2 are SGHTA and FQGNSA. The CDR3 here is CASSLIAPDTQYF. The DNA for the CDR3 is TGTGCCAGCAGCTTAATAGCTCCAGATACGCAGTATTTT. Drawing the rest from reference TRBV7-2 and TRBJ2-3, the complete variable domain is GAGVSQSPSNKVTEKGKDVELRCDPISGHTALYWYRQSLGQGLEFLIYFQGNSAPDKSGLPSDRFSAERTGGSVSTLTIQRTQQEDSAVYLCASSLIAPDTQYFGPGTRLTVL.

V usage is TRBV6-6 and J usage is TRBJ2-7; 8 bases are shared with TRBD2. The length of the CDR3 is 15 residues. Germline CDR1 and CDR2: MNHNY and SVGAGI (reference sequence). V lost 4 bases to trimming and J lost 2 bases; unmatched junction nucleotides: 7. For the CDR3, the DNA is TGTGCCAGCAGTTCCGGGGGGGCCCGTCCCTACGAGCAGTACTTC. Translated, it gives CASSSGGARPYEQYF.

V is TRBV5-4 and J is TRBJ2-1; no definite D call. Per the germline V gene, CDR1 is SGHNT and CDR2 is YYREEE (reference sequence). Deletions cut 0 bases from V and 10 bases from J, with 11 bases between. The CDR3 totals 13 residues. The CDR3, as DNA: TGTGCCAGCAGCTTGGGCGGATCGCTGGAGCAGTTCTTC. The encoded protein is CASSLGGSLEQFF. The whole variable domain, filled in from reference TRBV5-4 and TRBJ2-1, reads ETGVTQSPTHLIKTRGQQVTLRCSSQSGHNTVSWYQQALGQGPQFIFQYYREEENGRGNFPPRFSGLQFPNYSSELNVNALELDDSALYLCASSLGGSLEQFFGPGTRLTVL.

This clone showed up just once. The chain combines TRBV5-1 with TRBJ1-2; 9 bases match TRBD1. Germline CDR1 is SGHRS and CDR2 is YFSETQ. The V and J ends lost 2 bases and 8 bases, in that order; junction bases with no gene match: 4. The CDR3 runs 13 residues. DNA of the CDR3: TGCGCCAGCAGCTTCCGGACAGGGGAAGGCTACACCTTC. This sequence encodes CASSFRTGEGYTF.

The rearrangement uses TRBV29-1 and TRBJ2-3, with a weak D call TRBD2 (5 bases). The CDR3 length is 12 residues. Per the germline V gene, CDR1 is SQVTM and CDR2 is ANQGSEA. Trimming stripped 3 bases from V and 5 bases from J, with 9 bases between. Here the CDR3 reads CSVDEGEDTQYF. The CDR3 DNA follows: TGCAGCGTTGATGAGGGTGAAGATACGCAGTATTTT.

This chain joins TRBV28 and TRBJ1-5; no clear D gene. The germline V gene has CDR1 MDHEN and CDR2 SYDVKM. This CDR3 has 14 amino acids. The ends were cut back, 8 bases at V and 5 bases at J, with 16 bases in the middle. CDR3: CASVPTNPDQPQHF. In nucleotides, the CDR3 is TGTGCCAGCGTGCCGACAAATCCGGATCAGCCCCAGCATTTT.

The chain links TRBV5-6 to TRBJ2-7, with a tentative D call TRBD2 (6 bases). Trimming took off 3 bases at V and 3 bases at J, with 10 bases between the two ends. This CDR3 comprises 13 residues. The germline gives CDR1 SGHDT, CDR2 YYEEEE. The CDR3 DNA sequence: TGTGCCAGCAGCTGGGACTCCGACTACGAGCAGTACTTC. This translates into CASSWDSDYEQYF.

The chain couples TRBV28 to TRBJ1-6, with 7 nucleotides matching TRBD1. V gave up 4 bases and J gave up 8 bases; unmatched junction bases: 8. The V gene's germline CDR1 is MDHEN and CDR2 SYDVKM. The CDR3 is 15 amino acids. The CDR3 loop is CASSSGTVGYSPLHF. In nucleotides, the CDR3 is TGTGCCAGCAGTTCTGGGACAGTAGGGTATTCACCCCTCCACTTT.

V and J are TRBV7-6 and TRBJ2-1; TRBD1 is a possible D gene (5 bases). The CDR3 extends over 13 amino acids. The V gene's germline CDR1 is SGHVS and CDR2 FNYEAQ. V lost 7 bases, J lost 7 bases, and 14 bases lay in between. In DNA form, the CDR3 reads TGTGCCAGCACCGACTGGTCAGGGAATGAGCAGTTCTTC. Protein product: CASTDWSGNEQFF.